This TCR beta chain was observed in a study of beta chain features in type 1 diabetes. General observations from the study: In all four CD4+ subsets, TCRB CDR3 length was significantly, moderately reduced in type 1 diabetes. Healthy donors had naive, central memory and Treg TCRB repertoires that appeared less similar than those seen among patients.

The authors reverse transcribed all of the isolated RNA, so sequencing captured expressed TCRB transcripts. Using immunoSEQ multiplex PCR, the repertoire was profiled, and TCRdb retains in-frame clones only, with some absent. The sample has about 650,000 clones, 9.5% to 15% seen once; the top ten hold around 0.12%. This clone was counted between two and nine times. No antigen is known for it. Only one heparinised blood draw was taken per donor, and its volume averaged around 120 mL. A CD45RO/CCR7/CD25/CD127/CD95/CD27 panel sorted naive, central memory, regulatory and stem cell-like memory CD4+ cells. Per the germline V gene, CDR1 is MGHDK and CDR2 is SYGVNS. There are 17 residues in the CDR3. The V segment lost 3 bases and the J segment 1 base; nucleotides outside the gene matches: 8.

The J gene is TRBJ2-3, the V gene TRBV25-1, with 9 bases lining up with TRBD2. The specimen sequenced was naive CD4+ T cells from blood. The sequence derives from a man aged 25-40 years with type 1 diabetes. The CDR3 nucleotides are TGTGCCAGCAGTGAGCAACTAGCGGGCGAGGGCACAGATACGCAGTATTTT. The encoded protein is CASSEQLAGEGTDTQYF.